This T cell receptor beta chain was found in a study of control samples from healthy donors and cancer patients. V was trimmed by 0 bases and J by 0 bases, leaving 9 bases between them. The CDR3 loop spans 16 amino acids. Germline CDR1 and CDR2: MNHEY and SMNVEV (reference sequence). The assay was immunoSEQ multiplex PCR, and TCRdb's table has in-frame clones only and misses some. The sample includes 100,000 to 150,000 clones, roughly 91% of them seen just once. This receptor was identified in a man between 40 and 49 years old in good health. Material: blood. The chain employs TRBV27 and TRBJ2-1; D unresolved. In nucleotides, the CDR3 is TGTGCCAGCAGTTTATCGGCCCGGAGCTCCTACAATGAGCAGTTCTTC. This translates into CASSLSARSSYNEQFF.